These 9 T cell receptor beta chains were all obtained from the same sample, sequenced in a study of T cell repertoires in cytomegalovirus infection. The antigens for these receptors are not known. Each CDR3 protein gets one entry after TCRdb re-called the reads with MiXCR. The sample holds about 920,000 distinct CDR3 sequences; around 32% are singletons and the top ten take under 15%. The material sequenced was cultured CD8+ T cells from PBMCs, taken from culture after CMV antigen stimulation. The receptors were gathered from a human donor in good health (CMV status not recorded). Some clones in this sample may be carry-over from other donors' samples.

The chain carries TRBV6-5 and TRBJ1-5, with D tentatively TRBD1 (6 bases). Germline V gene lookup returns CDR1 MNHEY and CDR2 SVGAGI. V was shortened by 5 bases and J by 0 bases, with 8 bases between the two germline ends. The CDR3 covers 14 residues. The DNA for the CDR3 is TGTGCCAGCAGTCGGGACATTAGCAATCAGCCCCAGCATTTT. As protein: CASSRDISNQPQHF.

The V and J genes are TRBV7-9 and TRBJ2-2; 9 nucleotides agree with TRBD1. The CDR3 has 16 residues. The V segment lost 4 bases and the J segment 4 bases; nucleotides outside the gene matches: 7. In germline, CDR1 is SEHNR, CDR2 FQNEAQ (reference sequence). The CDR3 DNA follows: TGTGCCAGCAGCTCTCCCGGGACAGGGTTCACCGGGGAGCTGTTTTTT. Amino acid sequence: CASSSPGTGFTGELFF.

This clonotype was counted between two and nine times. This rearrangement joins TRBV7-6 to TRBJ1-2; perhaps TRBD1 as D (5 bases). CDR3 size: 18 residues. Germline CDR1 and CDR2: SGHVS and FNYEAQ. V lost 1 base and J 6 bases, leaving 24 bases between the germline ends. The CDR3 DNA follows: TGTGCCAGCAGCTTAGACCCCCAGGGAGTGATGGTAACTGATGGCTACACCTTC. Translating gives CASSLDPQGVMVTDGYTF.

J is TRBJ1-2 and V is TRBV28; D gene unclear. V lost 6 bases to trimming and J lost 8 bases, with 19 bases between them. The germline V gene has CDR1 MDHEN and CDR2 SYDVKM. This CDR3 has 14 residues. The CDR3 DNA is TGTGCCAGCAGCGCGACGGGCAGCCAGGAGGGCTACACCTTC. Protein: CASSATGSQEGYTF.

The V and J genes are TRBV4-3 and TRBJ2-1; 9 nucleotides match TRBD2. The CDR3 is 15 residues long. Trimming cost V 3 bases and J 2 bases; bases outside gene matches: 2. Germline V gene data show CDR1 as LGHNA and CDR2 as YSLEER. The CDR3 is CASSHLAGAYNEQFF. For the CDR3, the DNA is TGCGCCAGCAGCCACTTAGCGGGGGCCTACAATGAGCAGTTCTTC.

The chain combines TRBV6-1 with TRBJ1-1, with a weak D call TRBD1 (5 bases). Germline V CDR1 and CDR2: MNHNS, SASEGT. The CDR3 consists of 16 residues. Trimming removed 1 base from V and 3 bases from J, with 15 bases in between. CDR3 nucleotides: TGTGCCAGCAGTGAAGAGAGGGGATACGTATACACTGAAGCTTTCTTT. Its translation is CASSEERGYVYTEAFF.

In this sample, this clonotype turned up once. CDR3 region: CASSPDFRGSYNEQFF. DNA for the CDR3: TGTGCCAGCAGTCCCGACTTCCGAGGGTCCTACAATGAGCAGTTCTTC. V usage is TRBV6-1 and J usage is TRBJ2-1; the D gene is possibly TRBD2 (5 bases). V gave up 5 bases and J gave up 1 base, with 15 bases separating them. This CDR3 has 16 amino acids. Germline V lookup: CDR1 MNHNS, CDR2 SASEGT.

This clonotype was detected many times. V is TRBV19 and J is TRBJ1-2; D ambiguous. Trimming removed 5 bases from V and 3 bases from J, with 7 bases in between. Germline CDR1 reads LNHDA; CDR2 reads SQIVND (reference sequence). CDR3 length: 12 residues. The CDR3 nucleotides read TGTGCCAGTAGTGACGAATACTATGGCTACACCTTC. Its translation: CASSDEYYGYTF. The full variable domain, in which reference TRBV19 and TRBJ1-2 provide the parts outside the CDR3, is DGGITQSPKYLFRKEGQNVTLSCEQNLNHDAMYWYRQDPGQGLRLIYYSQIVNDFQKGDIAEGYSVSREKKESFPLTVTSAQKNPTAFYLCASSDEYYGYTFGSGTRLTVV.

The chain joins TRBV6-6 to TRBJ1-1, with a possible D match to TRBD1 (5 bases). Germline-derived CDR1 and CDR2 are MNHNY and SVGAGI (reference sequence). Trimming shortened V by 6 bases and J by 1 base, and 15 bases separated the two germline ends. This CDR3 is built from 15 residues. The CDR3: CASSPFRGQNTEAFF. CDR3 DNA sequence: TGTGCCAGCAGCCCCTTTAGGGGCCAGAACACTGAAGCTTTCTTT.